Listed below are T cell receptor beta chains from one sample, sequenced in a study of graft-versus-host responses after intestinal transplantation. Assay: immunoSEQ multiplex PCR; the TCRdb copy retains only in-frame clones and omits some. Seen here are some 90,000 clones, over 85% observed once, and the top ten hold approximately 0.5%. Antigens of these TCRs are unknown. The source was unstimulated CD8+ T cells sorted from spleen or lymph node cells, collected before intestinal transplant. The receptors originated from a human donor who received an intestinal transplant. Both conserved end residues are trimmed from each CDR3.

cdr3_length | j_call | v_call | cdr3_aa
14 | TRBJ2-3 | TRBV4-3 | ASSQDLAGITDTQY
13 | TRBJ2-1 | TRBV4-1 | ASSQGGGIGNEQF
12 | TRBJ1-2 | TRBV6-4 | ASRPTGAGYGYT
11 | TRBJ2-7 | TRBV19 | ASSISGSYEQY
13 | TRBJ2-1 | TRBV5-1 | ASSLWPSRMDEQF
14 | TRBJ2-5 | TRBV7-9 | ASSRPPSGTQETQY
15 | TRBJ2-6 | TRBV2 | ASSETTGGSGANVLT
11 | TRBJ2-5 | TRBV2 | ASSVYFQETQY
16 | TRBJ1-5 | TRBV2 | ASNGREQGRGSNQPQH
11 | TRBJ1-5 | TRBV2 | ASNLDRAQPQH
15 | TRBJ1-3 | TRBV4-1 | ASSQGWGGYSGNTIY
13 | TRBJ1-1 | TRBV29-1 | SVDPTRGGATEAF
13 | TRBJ1-5 | TRBV9 | ASSVGGGLGQPQH
17 | TRBJ2-1 | TRBV4-1 | ASSQDYVRSATSYNEQF
12 | TRBJ2-7 | TRBV6-5 | ASSYSQSNYEQY
9 | TRBJ2-1 | TRBV6-5 | ASSTGNEQF
14 | TRBJ2-1 | TRBV28 | ASSWGTSGTYNEQF
13 | TRBJ2-7 | TRBV5-5 | ASSPTQGAAYEQY
11 | TRBJ2-7 | TRBV27 | ASSPGQTYEQY
13 | TRBJ1-4 | TRBV19 | ASSIWWSSNEKLF
14 | TRBJ1-4 | TRBV11-2 | ASSLVFDRGGEKLF
10 | TRBJ1-2 | TRBV29-1 | SVETGVDGYT